This is a list of T cell receptor beta chains from one sample in a study of synovial regulatory T cells in juvenile arthritis. Data came from immunoSEQ multiplex PCR; TCRdb stores just in-frame clones and leaves some out. The sample has 10,000 or so clones. The sequenced sample was Treg cells from blood. The source of these receptors is a donor aged 2-30 years with juvenile idiopathic arthritis. CDR3s include the opening cysteine and the closing phenylalanine or tryptophan.

>TRBJ1-1|TRBV19
CASSSRTFQNTEAFF
>TRBJ1-2|TRBV19
CASSTRDREGYTF
>TRBJ1-2|TRBV18
CASSPLSQNYGYTF
>TRBJ1-1|TRBV5-6
CASSLGQRSTEAFF
>TRBJ2-7|TRBV19
CASSIPGVGYEQYF
>TRBJ1-2|TRBV18
CASSPIPGQVAYGYTF
>TRBJ1-3|TRBV2
CASSEGGDTIYF
>TRBJ1-2|TRBV6-6
CASSTGTQWGYTF
>TRBJ2-1|TRBV4-2
CASSQEPGGVYNEQFF
>TRBJ2-3|TRBV20-1
CSASRDTQYF
>TRBJ1-2|TRBV6-5
CASSSPSGEYYGYTF
>TRBJ1-3|TRBV7-2
CASSPILISGNTIYF
>TRBJ2-1|TRBV7-7
CASSLDGGHEQFF
>TRBJ1-3|TRBV27
CASSLSSFPGNTIYF
>TRBJ2-7|TRBV6-4
CASSPRTGGPYEQYF
>TRBJ1-2|TRBV6-4
CASSFGGSLVDRGSGYTF
>TRBJ2-7|TRBV11-1
CASSLTTGVYEQYF
>TRBJ1-3|TRBV5-5
CASSLLAGRNTIYF
>TRBJ1-4|TRBV4-3
CASSPQATNEKLFF
>TRBJ1-6|TRBV20-1
CSALDASPLHF
>TRBJ1-3|TRBV6-6
CASSYVGPVLRDTIYF
>TRBJ1-5|TRBV6-1
CASSVGTHLQPQHF
>TRBJ2-7|TRBV6-5
CASSYPGQGYEQYF
>TRBJ2-7|TRBV4-3
CASSPGQTSKQYF
>TRBJ1-6|TRBV5-4
CASSLGTQYTLHF
>TRBJ2-7|TRBV16
CASSQWKRGQNEQYF
>TRBJ1-3|TRBV5-1
CASSFAGGPSGNTIYF
>TRBJ1-1|TRBV27
CASSLGRGDTEAFF
>TRBJ2-7|TRBV5-1
CASSFSRGSYEQYF
>TRBJ2-7|TRBV5-1
CASSRRDRTYEQYF
>TRBJ1-1|TRBV29-1
CSVLPGQVNTEAFF
>TRBJ2-6|TRBV19
CASSIRPALSGANVLTF
>TRBJ1-1|TRBV2
CASNTGHTEAFF
>TRBJ1-4|TRBV18
CASSVGTNNEKLFF
>TRBJ1-3|TRBV5-1
CASSFVGGGAGNTIYF
>TRBJ2-3|TRBV7-3
CASSRDQDTQYF
>TRBJ1-2|TRBV5-6
CASSLGGRNYGYTF
>TRBJ2-1|TRBV4-3
CASSQEGGPYNEQFF
>TRBJ1-2|TRBV6-4
CASSVEQGHGYTF
>TRBJ1-4|TRBV7-6
CASSLGGGELNEKLFF
>TRBJ1-5|TRBV19
CASSLTIAGNQPQHF
>TRBJ1-2|TRBV16
CASTSNSYRGYGYTF
>TRBJ1-1|TRBV4-3
CASSQGRARDTEAFF
>TRBJ1-5|TRBV15
CATSRSSQPQHF
>TRBJ1-3|TRBV5-4
CASSFAGGRGNTIYF
>TRBJ1-1|TRBV5-1
CASSLARGPTEAFF
>TRBJ2-7|TRBV6-1
CASRPGQGYEQYF
>TRBJ1-4|TRBV6-5
CASSRSAFNEKLFF
>TRBJ1-1|TRBV19
CASSIPWTGSTEAFF
>TRBJ1-1|TRBV10-3
CATAGWGAAEAFF
>TRBJ2-1|TRBV10-3
CAISDEGSLGNEQFF
>TRBJ2-7|TRBV2
CASSLSGQGYYEQYF